A selection of T cell receptor beta chains follows, all from one sample in a study of blood T cell repertoires in COVID-19. Repertoires were generated with immunoSEQ multiplex PCR, while TCRdb's copy carries only in-frame clones and drops some. In the table there are about 150,000 clones, 88% of which are singletons. The source material was peripheral blood. The receptor set was obtained from a man over 45 who had recovered from COVID-19. Both conserved end residues are part of each CDR3. The order of the fields is D gene, J gene, clone size, V gene, CDR3 protein, CDR3 DNA. A D gene is named only where the DNA matches it firmly. Some rows mark clone size as missing; the rest say once, few, many or name a class of expanded clone.

d_call: .
j_call: TRBJ1-4
clone_size: once
v_call: TRBV11-2
cdr3_aa: CASSLEAGWSEKLFF
cdr3_nt: TGTGCCAGCAGCTTAGAGGCAGGGTGGAGTGAAAAACTGTTTTTT

d_call: TRBD1
j_call: TRBJ2-5
clone_size: .
v_call: TRBV5-1
cdr3_aa: CASSVLTGAIEETQYF
cdr3_nt: TGCGCCAGCAGCGTTCTGACAGGGGCTATCGAAGAGACCCAGTACTTC

d_call: .
j_call: TRBJ1-4
clone_size: .
v_call: TRBV18
cdr3_aa: CASSQSLRGLDEKLFF
cdr3_nt: TGTGCCAGCTCCCAAAGCCTCAGGGGTTTGGATGAAAAACTGTTTTTT

d_call: .
j_call: TRBJ2-7
clone_size: .
v_call: TRBV18
cdr3_aa: CASSLDRNYEQYF
cdr3_nt: TGTGCCAGCTCACTGGACAGAAACTACGAGCAGTACTTC

d_call: TRBD1
j_call: TRBJ1-5
clone_size: .
v_call: TRBV29-1
cdr3_aa: CSAQTGPDQPQHF
cdr3_nt: TGCAGCGCCCAGACAGGGCCCGATCAGCCCCAGCATTTT

d_call: .
j_call: TRBJ1-5
clone_size: .
v_call: TRBV6-2/TRBV6-3
cdr3_aa: CASSYSFYGGEGNQPQHF
cdr3_nt: TGTGCCAGCAGTTACTCGTTTTACGGGGGTGAAGGCAATCAGCCCCAGCATTTT

d_call: TRBD1
j_call: TRBJ2-6
clone_size: .
v_call: TRBV28
cdr3_aa: CAASLGQGVSGANVLTF
cdr3_nt: TGTGCCGCCTCTCTGGGGCAGGGGGTCTCTGGGGCCAACGTCCTGACTTTC

d_call: TRBD1
j_call: TRBJ2-5
clone_size: .
v_call: TRBV10-3
cdr3_aa: CAISPGGEETQYF
cdr3_nt: TGTGCCATCAGCCCAGGGGGTGAGGAGACCCAGTACTTC

d_call: .
j_call: TRBJ2-2
clone_size: .
v_call: TRBV2
cdr3_aa: CASSRQVRWELFF
cdr3_nt: TGTGCCAGCAGTAGACAGGTTAGGTGGGAGCTGTTTTTT

d_call: TRBD1
j_call: TRBJ1-6
clone_size: .
v_call: TRBV18
cdr3_aa: CASSPGQANSPLHF
cdr3_nt: TGTGCCAGCTCGCCGGGACAGGCCAATTCACCCCTCCACTTT

d_call: .
j_call: TRBJ2-1
clone_size: .
v_call: TRBV27
cdr3_aa: CASSLYFGNEQFF
cdr3_nt: TGTGCCAGCAGTTTATACTTTGGCAATGAGCAGTTCTTC

d_call: .
j_call: TRBJ1-2
clone_size: .
v_call: TRBV19
cdr3_aa: CASRAGNGYTF
cdr3_nt: TGTGCCTCAAGGGCAGGGAACGGCTACACCTTC

d_call: .
j_call: TRBJ1-1
clone_size: .
v_call: TRBV15
cdr3_aa: CATSRDRMNTEAFF
cdr3_nt: TGTGCCACCAGCAGAGATAGAATGAACACTGAAGCTTTCTTT

d_call: .
j_call: TRBJ2-3
clone_size: .
v_call: TRBV5-1
cdr3_aa: CASSLEGDTQYF
cdr3_nt: TGCGCCAGCAGTCTGGAGGGGGATACGCAGTATTTT

d_call: TRBD2
j_call: TRBJ2-2
clone_size: .
v_call: TRBV6-2/TRBV6-3
cdr3_aa: CASSYPSGVLAGELFF
cdr3_nt: TGTGCCAGCAGTTACCCTAGCGGGGTTTTGGCCGGGGAGCTGTTTTTT

d_call: TRBD2
j_call: TRBJ2-1
clone_size: .
v_call: TRBV5-1
cdr3_aa: CASAGTSGSSEQFF
cdr3_nt: TGCGCCAGCGCCGGGACTAGCGGGAGTAGTGAGCAGTTCTTC

d_call: TRBD2
j_call: TRBJ2-7
clone_size: .
v_call: TRBV18
cdr3_aa: CASSRGLAGDREQYF
cdr3_nt: TGTGCCAGCTCTCGGGGACTAGCGGGAGATAGGGAGCAGTACTTC

d_call: .
j_call: TRBJ2-6
clone_size: .
v_call: TRBV11-2
cdr3_aa: CASSTVRRGSGANVLTF
cdr3_nt: TGTGCCAGCAGCACAGTTCGGCGGGGCTCTGGGGCCAACGTCCTGACTTTC

d_call: TRBD2
j_call: TRBJ2-5
clone_size: .
v_call: TRBV7-3
cdr3_aa: CASSWGTSGVQETQYF
cdr3_nt: TGTGCCAGCAGCTGGGGGACTAGCGGGGTTCAAGAGACCCAGTACTTC

d_call: .
j_call: TRBJ1-5
clone_size: .
v_call: TRBV19
cdr3_aa: CASRGRASQPQHF
cdr3_nt: TGTGCCAGTAGAGGGAGGGCTAGTCAGCCCCAGCATTTT

d_call: .
j_call: TRBJ2-7
clone_size: .
v_call: TRBV7-2
cdr3_aa: CASSLNSVAGNYEQYF
cdr3_nt: TGTGCCAGCAGCTTAAATAGCGTCGCGGGAAATTACGAGCAGTACTTC

d_call: TRBD2
j_call: TRBJ2-7
clone_size: .
v_call: TRBV28
cdr3_aa: CASSTPGRGVYEQYF
cdr3_nt: TGTGCCAGCAGTACCCCGGGGAGGGGAGTTTACGAGCAGTACTTC

d_call: TRBD2
j_call: TRBJ2-7
clone_size: .
v_call: TRBV29-1
cdr3_aa: CSGSSGGPYEQYF
cdr3_nt: TGCAGCGGATCTAGCGGGGGGCCCTACGAGCAGTACTTC

d_call: .
j_call: TRBJ1-4
clone_size: .
v_call: TRBV15
cdr3_aa: CATSPRTGATNEKLFF
cdr3_nt: TGTGCCACCAGCCCACGGACGGGGGCAACTAATGAAAAACTGTTTTTT

d_call: TRBD2
j_call: TRBJ2-3
clone_size: .
v_call: TRBV11-2
cdr3_aa: CASSSTAGSTDTQYF
cdr3_nt: TGTGCCAGCAGCTCCACAGCGGGGAGCACAGATACGCAGTATTTT

d_call: .
j_call: TRBJ2-5
clone_size: .
v_call: TRBV9
cdr3_aa: CASSARDYQETQYF
cdr3_nt: TGTGCCAGCAGCGCCCGGGACTACCAAGAGACCCAGTACTTC

d_call: .
j_call: TRBJ2-2
clone_size: .
v_call: TRBV5-1
cdr3_aa: CASSLVGRGRLNTGELFF
cdr3_nt: TGCGCCAGCAGCTTGGTCGGCAGGGGCCGCCTTAACACCGGGGAGCTGTTTTTT

d_call: .
j_call: TRBJ2-4
clone_size: .
v_call: TRBV4-3
cdr3_aa: CASSQGSVQYF
cdr3_nt: TGCGCCAGCAGCCAGGGGAGCGTTCAGTACTTC

d_call: .
j_call: TRBJ1-6
clone_size: .
v_call: TRBV5-1
cdr3_aa: CASSLGQGKSPLHF
cdr3_nt: TGCGCCAGCAGCTTGGGGCAGGGAAAATCACCCCTCCACTTT

d_call: .
j_call: TRBJ1-1
clone_size: .
v_call: TRBV5-1
cdr3_aa: CASRTQGVNTEAFF
cdr3_nt: TGCGCCAGCAGGACACAGGGAGTCAACACTGAAGCTTTCTTT

d_call: .
j_call: TRBJ2-3
clone_size: .
v_call: TRBV5-1
cdr3_aa: CASSLGQSDTQYF
cdr3_nt: TGCGCCAGCAGCCTCGGACAGTCGGATACGCAGTATTTT

d_call: .
j_call: TRBJ2-7
clone_size: .
v_call: TRBV11-2
cdr3_aa: CASSLAGFIAYEQYF
cdr3_nt: TGTGCCAGCAGCTTAGCAGGCTTTATAGCCTACGAGCAGTACTTC

d_call: TRBD1
j_call: TRBJ2-3
clone_size: .
v_call: TRBV7-2
cdr3_aa: CASSSRDRGRTDTQYF
cdr3_nt: TGTGCCAGCAGCTCCCGGGACAGGGGGCGCACAGATACGCAGTATTTT

d_call: .
j_call: TRBJ2-4
clone_size: .
v_call: TRBV12-3/TRBV12-4
cdr3_aa: CASSFEGHIQYF
cdr3_nt: TGTGCCAGCAGTTTCGAGGGTCACATTCAGTACTTC

d_call: TRBD1
j_call: TRBJ1-3
clone_size: .
v_call: TRBV18
cdr3_aa: CASSPSHRGSGNTIYF
cdr3_nt: TGTGCCAGCTCACCCTCCCACAGGGGGTCTGGAAACACCATATATTTT

d_call: .
j_call: TRBJ2-2
clone_size: .
v_call: TRBV28
cdr3_aa: CASRALGELFF
cdr3_nt: TGTGCCAGCAGGGCCCTCGGGGAGCTGTTTTTT

d_call: TRBD2
j_call: TRBJ2-3
clone_size: .
v_call: TRBV5-4
cdr3_aa: CASSSSGGWTDTQYF
cdr3_nt: TGTGCCAGCAGCTCTAGCGGGGGGTGGACAGATACGCAGTATTTT

d_call: .
j_call: TRBJ1-2
clone_size: .
v_call: TRBV6-6
cdr3_aa: CASSYKDRSNYGYTF
cdr3_nt: TGTGCCAGCAGTTACAAGGACAGATCTAACTATGGCTACACCTTC

d_call: TRBD1
j_call: TRBJ2-7
clone_size: .
v_call: TRBV29-1
cdr3_aa: CSVVGTGDSYEQYF
cdr3_nt: TGCAGCGTCGTAGGGACAGGGGACTCCTACGAGCAGTACTTC

d_call: .
j_call: TRBJ1-4
clone_size: .
v_call: TRBV30
cdr3_aa: CAWSDLRGGLEKLFF
cdr3_nt: TGTGCCTGGAGCGACCTCAGGGGTGGACTCGAAAAACTGTTTTTT

d_call: .
j_call: TRBJ1-5
clone_size: once
v_call: TRBV18
cdr3_aa: CASSPPPGPSNQPQHF
cdr3_nt: TGTGCCAGCTCACCACCGCCAGGCCCTAGCAATCAGCCCCAGCATTTT

d_call: TRBD2
j_call: TRBJ2-7
clone_size: .
v_call: TRBV7-9
cdr3_aa: CASSSGTSGGTFYEQYF
cdr3_nt: TGTGCCAGCAGCTCCGGGACTAGCGGGGGGACTTTCTACGAGCAGTACTTC

d_call: .
j_call: TRBJ2-7
clone_size: .
v_call: TRBV19
cdr3_aa: CASGSYEQYF
cdr3_nt: TGTGCCTCAGGGTCCTACGAGCAGTACTTC

d_call: .
j_call: TRBJ1-1
clone_size: .
v_call: TRBV27
cdr3_aa: CASSPPGHLNTEAFF
cdr3_nt: TGTGCCAGCAGCCCTCCTGGGCATCTGAACACTGAAGCTTTCTTT

d_call: .
j_call: TRBJ1-2
clone_size: .
v_call: TRBV3-1/TRBV3-2
cdr3_aa: CASSRTGINYGYTF
cdr3_nt: TGTGCCAGCAGCCGCACCGGGATTAACTATGGCTACACCTTC

d_call: TRBD2
j_call: TRBJ2-7
clone_size: .
v_call: TRBV5-4
cdr3_aa: CASSLTSGTYEQYF
cdr3_nt: TGTGCCAGCAGCTTAACTAGCGGAACCTACGAGCAGTACTTC